These 26 T cell receptor beta chains share one sample of origin, sequenced in a study of metastatic and nonmetastatic thyroid tumors. Patients had received no treatment of any kind before thyroid surgery. TCRdb re-called clones from the PCR reads using MiXCR. The sample holds about 25,000 clones, 20% to 25% seen once. Source material: blood. The receptors shown here come from a male donor with papillary thyroid cancer or a benign thyroid nodule (not recorded which). Some clones in this sample may be carry-over from other donors' samples.

This clone was recorded many times. A read error is possible here, since a much larger clone lies one base away. The V gene is TRBV6-1, the J gene TRBJ1-2, with D possibly TRBD1 on 6 matching bases. Trimming took off 8 bases at V and 5 bases at J, with 18 bases between the two ends. This CDR3 is built from 14 residues. Germline V lookup: CDR1 MNHNS, CDR2 SASEGT. The CDR3 sequence: CASGSYRDGYGYTF. DNA of the CDR3: TGTGCCAGCGGTTCGTACAGGGATGGTTATGGCTACACCTTC.

There are many counts of this clone. The V call is TRBV13, the J call TRBJ2-7; 7 positions agree with TRBD1. Looked up from germline, CDR1 is PRHDT and CDR2 is FYEKMQ (reference sequence). V dropped 4 bases and J dropped 0; count of bases not matched to a gene: 6. The CDR3 loop spans 15 amino acids. CDR3 loop: CASSYRGLSSYEQYF. The CDR3 DNA sequence: TGTGCCAGCAGCTACAGGGGTCTAAGCTCCTACGAGCAGTACTTC.

This clone has a handful of counts. The CDR3 DNA is TGTGCCAGCAGTTCCTCCCTTCTAACGGACAGGGGCGGCTACGAGCAGTACTTC. It is translated as CASSSSLLTDRGGYEQYF. The chain is built from TRBV6-2 or TRBV6-3 and TRBJ2-7; 9 nucleotides agree with TRBD1. Germline V gives CDR1 MNHEY, CDR2 SVGEGT. The length of the CDR3 is 18 residues. V lost 4 bases and J lost 3; bases outside the gene matches: 16.

This clone has at least ten counts. The chain couples TRBV2 to TRBJ2-1; D is perhaps TRBD1 or TRBD2 (5 bases each). The CDR3 covers 18 residues. In germline, CDR1 is SNHLY, CDR2 FYNNEI. V lost 6 bases and J lost 8, with 29 bases in between. CDR3 protein: CASSAANFRWGFSDEQFF. CDR3 DNA sequence: TGTGCCAGCAGCGCCGCAAACTTTAGATGGGGGTTTAGTGATGAGCAGTTCTTC.

Ten or more counts support this clone. The chain couples TRBV28 to TRBJ1-4, with 8 positions matching TRBD1. Unmatched junction bases numbered 8, after V lost 6 bases and J lost 2 bases. This CDR3 is built from 16 residues. CDR1 and CDR2 (germline): MDHEN, SYDVKM. The CDR3 DNA is TGTGCCAGCAGCCCCAGGGGGCTCGGCACTAATGAAAAACTGTTTTTT. Its translation is CASSPRGLGTNEKLFF.

This clone was recorded only once. CDR3 amino acids: CASSQDHAGVNQPQHF. DNA for the CDR3: TGCGCCAGCAGCCAAGATCATGCAGGGGTGAATCAGCCCCAGCATTTT. The chain is built from TRBV4-3 and TRBJ1-5; D possibly corresponds to TRBD1 (6 bases). Trimming removed 0 bases at V and 4 bases at J, with 13 bases between. The V gene's germline CDR1 is LGHNA and CDR2 YSLEER. This CDR3 comprises 16 residues.

This clone came up a few times. This rearrangement joins TRBV20-1 to TRBJ2-2, with 10 positions matching TRBD2. Losses at the gene ends were 3 bases for V and 6 bases for J; bases not matched to a gene: 16. Germline V lookup: CDR1 DFQATT, CDR2 SNEGSKA (reference sequence). The CDR3 loop spans 18 amino acids. Here the CDR3 DNA reads TGCAGTGCTAGCCGGGACAGTGTTTTTAGCGGGAGGTCCGGGGAGCTGTTTTTT. Protein: CSASRDSVFSGRSGELFF.

This clone has ten or more counts. V and J are TRBV11-2 and TRBJ2-3; D is unresolved. The CDR3 totals 15 residues. Germline V gene sequence: CDR1 SGHAT, CDR2 FQNNGV. Trimming shortened V by 1 base and J by 1 base, and 9 bases separated the two germline ends. DNA of the CDR3: TGTGCCAGCAGCTTAGTGGGGATTCGCACAGATACGCAGTATTTT. It specifies CASSLVGIRTDTQYF.

The sample holds many counts of this clone. The chain links TRBV9 to TRBJ1-4; possible D gene TRBD1, 5 bases. Germline CDR1 is SGDLS and CDR2 is YYNGEE. V was shortened by 0 bases and J by 5 bases, with 11 bases between the two germline ends. The CDR3 extends over 15 amino acids. As DNA, the CDR3 is TGTGCCAGCAGCGTAGAGGACGGGGGAAATGAAAAACTGTTTTTT. It codes for CASSVEDGGNEKLFF.

This clone was recorded many times. CDR3 region: CAWKSLFWVTEAFF. The CDR3 coding sequence is TGTGCCTGGAAATCCCTCTTTTGGGTCACTGAAGCTTTCTTT. This rearrangement joins TRBV30 to TRBJ1-1; no firm D call. There are 14 residues in the CDR3. V was shortened by 4 bases and J by 4 bases, with 16 bases between the two germline ends. The germline CDR1 and CDR2 sequences are GTSNPN and SVGIG (reference sequence).

This clone was observed at least ten times. The gene calls are TRBV5-4 and TRBJ2-5; 7 bases align to TRBD2. Losses at the gene ends were 4 bases for V and 5 bases for J; bases not matched to a gene: 8. The V gene's germline CDR1 is SGHNT and CDR2 YYREEE (reference sequence). The CDR3 sequence is 14 residues long. The CDR3 DNA is TGTGCCAGCAGCCTCGAGTACGGGGGGGAGACCCAGTACTTC. It specifies CASSLEYGGETQYF.

This clone was counted a few times. Given a much more abundant clone one base away, this may be a read error. In nucleotides, the CDR3 is TGTGCCAGCAAAGAGACAGGGTACGACAATCAGCCCCAGCATTTT. This codes for CASKETGYDNQPQHF. The chain is built from TRBV28 and TRBJ1-5; 7 bases are a match to TRBD1. V shed 7 bases, J shed 3 bases, and the junction held 9 bases outside the gene matches. Per the germline V gene, CDR1 is MDHEN and CDR2 is SYDVKM. The length of the CDR3 is 15 residues.

This clone has at least ten counts. The rearrangement links TRBV18 to TRBJ2-3; TRBD1 aligns across 9 bases. CDR1 and CDR2 from the germline V gene are KGHSH and LQKENI. The J segment lost 1 base and the V segment lost 2 bases, leaving 4 bases of the junction unmatched. The CDR3 runs 16 residues. CDR3 DNA sequence: TGTGCCAGCTCACCAGTACAGGGGGCCGGCACAGATACGCAGTATTTT. Translated: CASSPVQGAGTDTQYF.

This clone has at least ten counts. V gene TRBV5-1 combines with J gene TRBJ2-7, with D uncertain. V shed 0 bases and J shed 2 bases, with 12 bases lying between them. The CDR3 totals 15 residues. Per germline, CDR1 SGHRS and CDR2 YFSETQ. The CDR3 coding sequence is TGCGCCAGCAGCTTGGAGGGCCGCGGCACCTACGAGCAGTACTTC. Protein: CASSLEGRGTYEQYF.

V gene TRBV11-2 combines with J gene TRBJ2-3, with 11 bases that match TRBD1. Trimming took 0 bases from V and 5 from J; bases not matched to a gene: 16. The germline CDR1 and CDR2 sequences are SGHAT and FQNNGV. The CDR3 spans 20 residues. For the CDR3, the DNA is TGTGCCAGCAGCTTAGATTACTTCTTTGCGGACAGGGGGCGTAGAGATACGCAGTATTTT. Translation gives CASSLDYFFADRGRRDTQYF.

In this sample, this clone turned up many times. The rearrangement uses TRBV7-9 and TRBJ1-2, with D possibly being TRBD1 (6 bases). CDR1 and CDR2 (germline): SEHNR, FQNEAQ (reference sequence). The CDR3 contains 15 residues. V was pared by 0 bases and J by 3 bases, with 11 bases between. CDR3 sequence reads: CASSLAAGEDYGYTF. In DNA form, the CDR3 reads TGTGCCAGCAGCTTAGCGGCAGGGGAGGACTATGGCTACACCTTC.

The rearrangement links TRBV18 to TRBJ1-1; D is unclear. The CDR3 has 14 residues. V was cut by 4 bases and J by 4 bases, with 13 bases left in between. Germline CDR1 KGHSH, CDR2 LQKENI. The CDR3 protein is CASSLKWEGTEAFF. As DNA, the CDR3 is TGTGCCAGCTCACTAAAATGGGAGGGCACTGAAGCTTTCTTT.

At least ten counts were recorded for this clone. Other nucleotide sequences from this sample produce the same CDR3. This sequence joins TRBV2 and TRBJ1-6, with 7 bases identical to TRBD1. Germline V gene sequence: CDR1 SNHLY, CDR2 FYNNEI. V gave up 6 bases and J gave up 6 bases; unmatched junction bases: 8. The CDR3 spans 15 residues. The CDR3, as DNA: TGTGCCAGCAGCGGCGGACAGGAGCCTAATTCACCCCTCCACTTT. Residues: CASSGGQEPNSPLHF.

This clone was seen many times. It may be a read error: a sequence one base away is much more abundant. Other nucleotide sequences from this sample produce the same CDR3. The genes are TRBV7-6 and TRBJ1-6; perhaps TRBD1 as D (5 bases). CDR1 SGHVS and CDR2 FNYEAQ come from the germline V gene. The CDR3 runs 13 residues. Here the CDR3 DNA reads TGCGCCAGCAGCCGACAGTCCAATTCACCCCTCCACTTT. Amino acid sequence: CASSRQSNSPLHF.

This clone showed up many times. The chain combines TRBV10-2 with TRBJ1-2; the D gene is possibly TRBD1 (6 bases). The CDR3 contains 13 residues. Germline V lookup: CDR1 WSHSY, CDR2 SAAADI. V was shortened by 3 bases and J by 4 bases, with 9 bases between the two germline ends. The CDR3 DNA reads TGCGCCAGCAGTGACCCAGGGGCCTATGGCTACACCTTC. It is translated as CASSDPGAYGYTF.

This clone was seen at least ten times. This sequence joins TRBV6-1 and TRBJ1-5, with D perhaps matching TRBD1 (5 bases). V was shortened by 6 bases and J by 3 bases, with 12 bases between the two germline ends. The germline V gene encodes CDR1 MNHNS and CDR2 SASEGT. The CDR3 totals 14 residues. The CDR3 nucleotides are TGTGCCAGCAGCTTAACAGGTTACAATCAGCCCCAGCATTTT. Translation: CASSLTGYNQPQHF.

V gene TRBV27 combines with J gene TRBJ2-2; 8 bases line up with TRBD1. CDR3 length equals 15 residues. Germline-derived CDR1 and CDR2 are MNHEY and SMNVEV (reference sequence). J lost 4 bases, V lost 5 bases, and 6 bases had no gene match. DNA for the CDR3: TGTGCCAGCAGTCCCGGACAGGGTTTCACCGGGGAGCTGTTTTTT. It is translated as CASSPGQGFTGELFF.

The chain recombines TRBV11-2 with TRBJ1-4; D is undetermined. Germline lookup yields CDR1 SGHAT and CDR2 FQNNGV. V lost 2 bases and J 7 bases, leaving 14 bases between the germline ends. This CDR3 has 15 residues. CDR3 loop: CASSLFGGSGEKLFF. Written as DNA, the CDR3 is TGTGCCAGCAGCTTATTCGGCGGGTCGGGTGAAAAACTGTTTTTT. Full variable domain (rest looked up from reference TRBV11-2 and TRBJ1-4): EAGVAQSPRYKIIEKRQSVAFWCNPISGHATLYWYQQILGQGPKLLIQFQNNGVVDDSQLPKDRFSAERLKGVDSTLKIQPAKLEDSAVYLCASSLFGGSGEKLFFGSGTQLSVL.

In the case of this clone: This may be a read error: a much more frequent sequence differs by one nucleotide. The rearrangement uses TRBV29-1 and TRBJ2-1; D gene unclear. V was trimmed by 7 bases and J by 9 bases, leaving 10 bases between them. Germline CDR1 SQVTM, CDR2 ANQGSEA. This CDR3 has 10 residues. In DNA form, the CDR3 reads TGCAGCGGAGGAAGCAGTGAGCAGTTCTTC. Amino acids: CSGGSSEQFF.

This clone was detected ten times or more. The V gene is TRBV19, the J gene TRBJ1-4; 7 positions match TRBD1. The ends lost 6 bases at V and 7 bases at J; junction bases unmatched: 14. The CDR3 has 16 amino acids. The germline CDR1 and CDR2 sequences are LNHDA and SQIVND (reference sequence). In nucleotides, the CDR3 is TGTGCCAGTAGCCCCACGCCGACAGGGTTTGCTGAAAAACTGTTTTTT. Encoded protein: CASSPTPTGFAEKLFF.

This clone was detected only a few times. The germline gene is not matched at one end of the junction; a read error may be the cause. The V and J genes are TRBV5-1 and TRBJ2-2, with D hard to call. CDR3 size: 12 residues. Per germline, CDR1 SGHRS and CDR2 YFSETQ. Here the CDR3 reads CVSSCHTGELFF. DNA for the CDR3: TGCGTCAGCAGCTGTCACACCGGGGAGCTGTTTTTT.